A selection of T cell receptor beta chains follows, all from one sample in a study of beta chain features in type 1 diabetes. Produced via immunoSEQ multiplex PCR; TCRdb's table is partial and in-frame only. The sample contains some 330,000 clones, roughly 9.6% of which appear only once. Sample: naive CD4+ T cells from blood. Every receptor here comes from a young woman in good health. The CDR3 runs from the conserved cysteine through the conserved F or W. Each record gives: clone size, D gene, V gene, J gene, CDR3 DNA, CDR3 protein. The D gene is left open where the match is weak. Expanded clones are given a class, and other clones once, few, many or no size at all.

size: few; D: TRBD1; V: TRBV7-2; J: TRBJ1-5; DNA: TGTGCCAGCAGTGGGACAGGGGGCAGCAATCAGCCCCAGCATTTT; CDR3: CASSGTGGSNQPQHF
size: few; D: -; V: TRBV12-5; J: TRBJ2-1; DNA: TGTGCTAGTGGCGGCCCGGGTTCGGGGGAGCAGTTCTTC; CDR3: CASGGPGSGEQFF
size: few; D: -; V: TRBV9; J: TRBJ2-6; DNA: TGTGCCAGCAGCGTAGTAGTCTCTGGGGCCAACGTCCTGACTTTC; CDR3: CASSVVVSGANVLTF
size: -; D: TRBD2; V: TRBV7-3; J: TRBJ2-1; DNA: TGTGCCAGCAGCTCTAAAATAGGAGGGACTAGCGGGCACAATGAGCAGTTCTTC; CDR3: CASSSKIGGTSGHNEQFF
size: -; D: -; V: TRBV11-2; J: TRBJ2-3; DNA: TGTGCCAGCAGCGAAGGAGGCCAGGGGTGGACAGATACGCAGTATTTT; CDR3: CASSEGGQGWTDTQYF
size: few; D: TRBD2; V: TRBV18; J: TRBJ2-4; DNA: TGTGCCAGCTCAATGCCGGGACTAGCCGATGACAAAAACATTCAGTACTTC; CDR3: CASSMPGLADDKNIQYF
size: few; D: TRBD1; V: TRBV18; J: TRBJ1-5; DNA: TGTGCCAGCTCACCACGGACAGGGGAGGGCAATCAGCCCCAGCATTTT; CDR3: CASSPRTGEGNQPQHF
size: -; D: -; V: TRBV7-2; J: TRBJ2-3; DNA: TGTGCCAGCAGCTTGCTATACACAGATACGCAGTATTTT; CDR3: CASSLLYTDTQYF
size: -; D: TRBD1; V: TRBV9; J: TRBJ1-5; DNA: TGTGCCAGCAGTCCGACAGGGACTGGCAATCAGCCCCAGCATTTT; CDR3: CASSPTGTGNQPQHF
size: few; D: TRBD1; V: TRBV10-3; J: TRBJ2-7; DNA: TGTGCCATCAGCGCAAACAGGGGCGACTCCTACGAGCAGTACTTC; CDR3: CAISANRGDSYEQYF
size: few; D: TRBD2; V: TRBV7-8; J: TRBJ2-5; DNA: TGTGCCAGCAGCATGACTAGCGGGAGGGCCGGGGAGACCCAGTACTTC; CDR3: CASSMTSGRAGETQYF
size: -; D: -; V: TRBV27; J: TRBJ1-2; DNA: TGTGCCAGCAGTTTCTCTCTGGCCTATGGCTACACCTTC; CDR3: CASSFSLAYGYTF
size: few; D: TRBD2; V: TRBV2; J: TRBJ2-1; DNA: TGTGCCAGCAGAGTTCTAGCGGATGAGCAGTTCTTC; CDR3: CASRVLADEQFF
size: few; D: TRBD1; V: TRBV5-1; J: TRBJ1-2; DNA: TGCGCCAGCAGCTTGGGACAGGGAACCGGCTACACCTTC; CDR3: CASSLGQGTGYTF
size: -; D: TRBD1; V: TRBV7-2; J: TRBJ2-1; DNA: TGTGCCAGCAGCTTTTCCCCGGGACAGGGGGGCAATGAGCAGTTCTTC; CDR3: CASSFSPGQGGNEQFF
size: -; D: TRBD1; V: TRBV7-2; J: TRBJ1-1; DNA: TGTGCCAGCAGCCCCCGGGACAGGCCTACGAACACTGAAGCTTTCTTT; CDR3: CASSPRDRPTNTEAFF
size: -; D: TRBD1; V: TRBV10-3; J: TRBJ2-5; DNA: TGTGCCATACGAGGACAGGGGGAAGAGACCCAGTACTTC; CDR3: CAIRGQGEETQYF
size: -; D: TRBD1; V: TRBV5-1; J: TRBJ2-1; DNA: TGCGCCAGCAGCGTGGGACAGGCCTACAATGAGCAGTTCTTC; CDR3: CASSVGQAYNEQFF
size: -; D: TRBD2; V: TRBV18; J: TRBJ2-7; DNA: TGTGCCAGCTCACCACCCGGACTAGCGGGGGCCTACGAGCAGTACTTC; CDR3: CASSPPGLAGAYEQYF
size: few; D: TRBD2; V: TRBV6-1; J: TRBJ2-1; DNA: TGTGCCAGCAGGTGGAGCGGGAGAGGGAATGAGCAGTTCTTC; CDR3: CASRWSGRGNEQFF
size: -; D: TRBD1; V: TRBV6-5; J: TRBJ1-5; DNA: TGTGCCAGCAGATCGGACAGGGCAGGCAATCAGCCCCAGCATTTT; CDR3: CASRSDRAGNQPQHF
size: few; D: -; V: TRBV7-9; J: TRBJ2-1; DNA: TGTGCCAGCAGCTTAGACAGGTCTTCCGGCTACCAGTTCTTC; CDR3: CASSLDRSSGYQFF
size: few; D: TRBD1; V: TRBV19; J: TRBJ2-7; DNA: TGTGCCAGTAGTGCCGGGACAGGATTCTCCTACGAGCAGTACTTC; CDR3: CASSAGTGFSYEQYF
size: few; D: TRBD1; V: TRBV23-1; J: TRBJ2-1; DNA: TGCGCCAGCAGTCAATCCGGTCAGGGGGCTATTCGGGGTGAGCAGTTCTTC; CDR3: CASSQSGQGAIRGEQFF
size: -; D: TRBD2; V: TRBV5-1; J: TRBJ2-5; DNA: TGCGCCAGCAGCAGAGCGGGACGGAACCAAGAGACCCAGTACTTC; CDR3: CASSRAGRNQETQYF
size: -; D: TRBD1; V: TRBV7-2; J: TRBJ2-5; DNA: TGTGCCAGCAGCCGACAGGGTCCCGAGACCCAGTACTTC; CDR3: CASSRQGPETQYF
size: few; D: TRBD1; V: TRBV11-3; J: TRBJ2-1; DNA: TGTGCCAGCAGCTCGGGACAGGGCTCCTACAATGAGCAGTTCTTC; CDR3: CASSSGQGSYNEQFF
size: -; D: -; V: TRBV6-5; J: TRBJ1-2; DNA: TGTGCCAGCACCCCGCGGAGGGCATATGGCTACACCTTC; CDR3: CASTPRRAYGYTF
size: few; D: TRBD2; V: TRBV9; J: TRBJ2-7; DNA: TGTGCCAGCAGCATTGGGGTAGCGGGAACCTACGAGCAGTACTTC; CDR3: CASSIGVAGTYEQYF
size: -; D: -; V: TRBV4-3; J: TRBJ1-1; DNA: TGCGCCAGCAGCCAATACGCGACAGAGAACACTGAAGCTTTCTTT; CDR3: CASSQYATENTEAFF
size: -; D: -; V: TRBV18; J: TRBJ2-7; DNA: TGTGCCAGCTCAATGGACAGCCGGAGAACGAGGGAGCAGTACTTC; CDR3: CASSMDSRRTREQYF
size: -; D: -; V: TRBV7-9; J: TRBJ1-2; DNA: TGTGCCAGCAGCTTCTCGACAGCTAACTATGGCTACACCTTC; CDR3: CASSFSTANYGYTF
size: -; D: TRBD2; V: TRBV28; J: TRBJ2-4; DNA: TGTGCCAGCAGTAAAGGGACTAGCGGGGGTAAGGGGAAAAACATTCAGTACTTC; CDR3: CASSKGTSGGKGKNIQYF
size: -; D: TRBD2; V: TRBV2; J: TRBJ2-2; DNA: TGTGCCAGCAGGAAGACTAGCGTGAACACCGGGGAGCTGTTTTTT; CDR3: CASRKTSVNTGELFF
size: few; D: -; V: TRBV28; J: TRBJ2-7; DNA: TGTGCCAGCAGTTTTACCCGGGAGTACGAGCAGTACTTC; CDR3: CASSFTREYEQYF
size: -; D: -; V: TRBV19; J: TRBJ2-1; DNA: TGTGCCAGTAGTATGGTAAGACTCGACGACAATGAGCAGTTCTTC; CDR3: CASSMVRLDDNEQFF
size: few; D: TRBD1; V: TRBV10-3; J: TRBJ2-7; DNA: TGTGCCAGAGACTGGGACAGGGAAGGTGGGCAGTACTTC; CDR3: CARDWDREGGQYF
size: -; D: -; V: TRBV6-5; J: TRBJ2-3; DNA: TGTGCCAGCAGTTACCGGGGGGCGCGGGGAGATACGCAGTATTTT; CDR3: CASSYRGARGDTQYF
size: few; D: TRBD2; V: TRBV5-4; J: TRBJ2-7; DNA: TGTGCCAGCAGGTTAGCGGGAGGCCCCTACGAGCAGTACTTC; CDR3: CASRLAGGPYEQYF
size: few; D: TRBD1; V: TRBV11-2; J: TRBJ2-3; DNA: TGTGCCAGCAGCATTGACAGGGGGCTTAGCACAGATACGCAGTATTTT; CDR3: CASSIDRGLSTDTQYF
size: few; D: -; V: TRBV2; J: TRBJ2-3; DNA: TGTGCCAGCAGTGAATCTCTACGCACAGATACGCAGTATTTT; CDR3: CASSESLRTDTQYF
size: few; D: -; V: TRBV5-1; J: TRBJ2-5; DNA: TGCGCCAGCAGCCCCACAGGTTTTGAGACCCAGTACTTC; CDR3: CASSPTGFETQYF
size: few; D: -; V: TRBV1; J: TRBJ1-1; DNA: TGCACCAGCAGCCAAGATCAAGGCAGGGGGGTGAACACTGAAGCTTTCTTT; CDR3: CTSSQDQGRGVNTEAFF
size: -; D: -; V: TRBV18; J: TRBJ2-5; DNA: TGTGCCAGCTCACCACTCAAGGTGCGGGAGACCCAGTACTTC; CDR3: CASSPLKVRETQYF
size: few; D: -; V: TRBV7-9; J: TRBJ2-5; DNA: TGTGCCAGCAGCCCGGGAGCTCAAGAGACCCAGTACTTC; CDR3: CASSPGAQETQYF
size: -; D: TRBD1; V: TRBV30; J: TRBJ2-7; DNA: TGTGCCTGGACAAGACGGGACAGGTCCTACGAGCAGTACTTC; CDR3: CAWTRRDRSYEQYF
size: -; D: TRBD1; V: TRBV18; J: TRBJ1-5; DNA: TGTGCCAGCTCACGCAGGGGGAATGGCAATCAGCCCCAGCATTTT; CDR3: CASSRRGNGNQPQHF
size: few; D: TRBD2; V: TRBV7-3; J: TRBJ2-5; DNA: TGTGCCAGCAGCTTAAGCACTAGCGACCAAGAGACCCAGTACTTC; CDR3: CASSLSTSDQETQYF
size: -; D: -; V: TRBV30; J: TRBJ1-1; DNA: TGTGCCTGGAGTGTACAACAGGGTCGGGGTGAAGCTTTCTTT; CDR3: CAWSVQQGRGEAFF
size: -; D: TRBD2; V: TRBV9; J: TRBJ2-7; DNA: TGTGCCAGCAGCACGACTAGCGGGAGGCCCTCCTACGAGCAGTACTTC; CDR3: CASSTTSGRPSYEQYF
size: -; D: TRBD2; V: TRBV27; J: TRBJ2-4; DNA: TGTGCCAGCAGCACCGGGACTAGCGGGAGTAAAAACATTCAGTACTTC; CDR3: CASSTGTSGSKNIQYF
size: few; D: -; V: TRBV28; J: TRBJ2-7; DNA: TGTGCCAGCAGTCCTCCGCCCTTCCGCGCCTACGAGCAGTACTTC; CDR3: CASSPPPFRAYEQYF
size: -; D: TRBD1; V: TRBV7-9; J: TRBJ2-7; DNA: TGTGCCAGCAGTGGACAGGGGGCTTACGAGCAGTACTTC; CDR3: CASSGQGAYEQYF
size: few; D: -; V: TRBV10-3; J: TRBJ2-1; DNA: TGTGCCATCAGTGATAGCTTACACAATGAGCAGTTCTTC; CDR3: CAISDSLHNEQFF
size: -; D: TRBD2; V: TRBV9; J: TRBJ2-1; DNA: TGTGCCAGCAGCGTAGGTGGGACTAGCGGGAGAAACGAGCAGTTCTTC; CDR3: CASSVGGTSGRNEQFF
size: -; D: -; V: TRBV2; J: TRBJ2-1; DNA: TGTGCCAGCATCACCGAGTGGGGGGGCAGTGAGCAGTTCTTC; CDR3: CASITEWGGSEQFF
size: few; D: TRBD2; V: TRBV7-2; J: TRBJ2-1; DNA: TGTGCCAGCAGCTTAGGTCTAGCGGACTACAATGAGCAGTTCTTC; CDR3: CASSLGLADYNEQFF
size: few; D: TRBD2; V: TRBV7-2; J: TRBJ2-1; DNA: TGTGCCAGCAGCTTAGGAGTCCGACTAGCGGGGACCTCCTACAATGAGCAGTTCTTC; CDR3: CASSLGVRLAGTSYNEQFF
size: -; D: TRBD1; V: TRBV29-1; J: TRBJ2-1; DNA: TGCAGCGTTGAGGGACAGGGGGGGAATGAGCAGTTCTTC; CDR3: CSVEGQGGNEQFF
size: -; D: -; V: TRBV18; J: TRBJ2-2; DNA: TGTGCCAGCTCACCACGAACGAGCGAGGTTAACACCGGGGAGCTGTTTTTT; CDR3: CASSPRTSEVNTGELFF